This TCR beta chain was observed in a study of blood T cells in healthy people across ages. General study findings and limits: Unknown CMV status may confound age-related changes in expanded clones. Strong correlation linked observed beta diversity and percent naive T cells. There were more naive CD4+ cells and higher diversity in long-lived donors than in aged donors.

Between the trimmed V and J ends, which lost 1 base and 2 bases, there was a span of 15 bases. The CDR3 is made up of 17 amino acids. Per germline, CDR1 LNHNV and CDR2 YYDKDF (reference sequence). The use of a sample-barcoded 5' primer and a J-beta primer mix characterized a second PCR of about 6 to 11 cycles. TCRdb reanalysed the 5' RACE reads using MiXCR and keeps one entry per CDR3 protein. The sample lists fewer than 1,200,000 distinct CDR3 sequences; almost 25% were seen once. Only a few counts were recorded for this clonotype. Its antigen is unidentified. The data also belong to a second study, concerning T cells of mothers and their children. Turning to that study: With unrelated pairs as the comparison, related mother-child pairs had a slightly higher overlap that was not significant.

The source material was blood. This clonotype originated in a girl aged 2 to 10 in good health. The rearrangement links TRBV15 to TRBJ2-1; TRBD2 is a possible D gene (6 bases). In DNA form, the CDR3 reads TGTGCCACCAGCAGAGGATTGGGAGGCCTTACCTACAATGAGCAGTTCTTC. It translates to CATSRGLGGLTYNEQFF.